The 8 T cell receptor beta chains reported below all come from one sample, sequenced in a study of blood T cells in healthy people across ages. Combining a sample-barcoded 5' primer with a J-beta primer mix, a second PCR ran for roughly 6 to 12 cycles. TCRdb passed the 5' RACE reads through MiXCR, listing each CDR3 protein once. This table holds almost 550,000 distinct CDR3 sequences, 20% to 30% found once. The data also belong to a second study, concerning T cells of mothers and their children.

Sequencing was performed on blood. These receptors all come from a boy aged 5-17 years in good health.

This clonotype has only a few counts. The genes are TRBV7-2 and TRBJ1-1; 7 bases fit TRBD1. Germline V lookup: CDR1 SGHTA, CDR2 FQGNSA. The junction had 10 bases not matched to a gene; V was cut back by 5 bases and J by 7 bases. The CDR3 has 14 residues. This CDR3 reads CASSQEGALGEAFF. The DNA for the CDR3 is TGTGCCAGCAGCCAGGAGGGGGCGCTGGGTGAAGCTTTCTTT.

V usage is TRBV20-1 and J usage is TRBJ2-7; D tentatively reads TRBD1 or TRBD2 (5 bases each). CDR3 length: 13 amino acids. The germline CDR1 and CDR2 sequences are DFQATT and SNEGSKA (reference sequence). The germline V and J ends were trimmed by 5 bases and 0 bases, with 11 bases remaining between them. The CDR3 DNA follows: TGCAGTGCTCCCAAGGGGAGCTCCTACGAGCAGTACTTC. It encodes CSAPKGSSYEQYF.

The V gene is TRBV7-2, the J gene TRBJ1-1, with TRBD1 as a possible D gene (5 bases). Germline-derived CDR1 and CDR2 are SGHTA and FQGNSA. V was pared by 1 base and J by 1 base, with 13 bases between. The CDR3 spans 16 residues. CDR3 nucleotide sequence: TGTGCCAGCAGCTTAGAGGTCGCGGGGGGGAACACTGAAGCTTTCTTT. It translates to CASSLEVAGGNTEAFF.

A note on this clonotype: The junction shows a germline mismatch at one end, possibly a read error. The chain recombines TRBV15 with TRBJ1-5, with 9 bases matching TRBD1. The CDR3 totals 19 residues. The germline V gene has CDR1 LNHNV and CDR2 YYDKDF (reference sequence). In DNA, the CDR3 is TGTGCCACCAGCAGAGAGAGACAGGGGGTCTTTTATAGCAATCAGCCCCAACATTTT. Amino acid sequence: CATSRERQGVFYSNQPQHF.

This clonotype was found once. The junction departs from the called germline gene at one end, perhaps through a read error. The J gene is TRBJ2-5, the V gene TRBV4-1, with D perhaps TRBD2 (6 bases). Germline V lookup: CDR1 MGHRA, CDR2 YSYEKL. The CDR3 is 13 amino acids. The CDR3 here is CASSPTVRETRYF. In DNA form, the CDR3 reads TGCGCCAGCAGCCCTACGGTCCGGGAGACCCGGTACTTC.

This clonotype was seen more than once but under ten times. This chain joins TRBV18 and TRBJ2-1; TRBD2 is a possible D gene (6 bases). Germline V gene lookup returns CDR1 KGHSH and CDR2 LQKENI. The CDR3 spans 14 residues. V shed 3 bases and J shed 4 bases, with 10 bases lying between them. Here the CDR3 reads CASSPPGVYNEQFF. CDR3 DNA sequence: TGTGCCAGCTCACCTCCGGGAGTTTACAATGAGCAGTTCTTC. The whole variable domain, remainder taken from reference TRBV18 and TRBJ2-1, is NAGVMQNPRHLVRRRGQEARLRCSPMKGHSHVYWYRQLPEEGLKFMVYLQKENIIDESGMPKERFSAEFPKEGPSILRIQQVVRGDSAAYFCASSPPGVYNEQFFGPGTRLTVL.

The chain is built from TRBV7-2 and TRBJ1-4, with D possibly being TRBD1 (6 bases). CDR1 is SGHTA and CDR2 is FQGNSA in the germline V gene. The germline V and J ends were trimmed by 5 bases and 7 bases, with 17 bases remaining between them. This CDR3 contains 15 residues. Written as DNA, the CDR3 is TGTGCCAGCAGCCCGAGGCAGACAGGAGGTGAAAAACTGTTTTTT. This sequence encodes CASSPRQTGGEKLFF.

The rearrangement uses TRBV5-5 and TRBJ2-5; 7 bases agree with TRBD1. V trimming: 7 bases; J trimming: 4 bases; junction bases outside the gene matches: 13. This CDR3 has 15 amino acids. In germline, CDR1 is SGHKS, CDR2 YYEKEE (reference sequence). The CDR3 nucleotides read TGTGCCAGCTGCACCCGACGACAGGGCCCAGAGACCCAGTACTTC. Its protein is CASCTRRQGPETQYF.